A selection of T cell receptor beta chains follows, all from one sample in a study of tumor and adjacent non-tumor tissue in lung cancer. TCRdb reanalysed the multiplex PCR reads using MiXCR and keeps one entry per CDR3 protein. This sample has 220,000 or so distinct CDR3 sequences, with 71% found just once. Sequencing was performed on lung tumor tissue. These receptors originate from a man aged 60-69 years with non-small cell lung cancer. CDR3s include the opening cysteine and the closing phenylalanine or tryptophan. D genes are given only for firm matches. Not all rows give a size; the values are once, few, many and, for expanded clones, a class.

>many|.|TRBV4-2|TRBJ1-5
CASSQDPGPLNQPQHF
TGTGCCAGCAGCCAAGATCCGGGACCCCTCAATCAGCCCCAGCATTTT
>few|TRBD2|TRBV11-2|TRBJ2-5
CASSSFAGGLGETQYF
TGTGCCAGCAGCTCATTTGCGGGGGGGCTCGGAGAGACCCAGTACTTC
>many|.|TRBV20-1|TRBJ1-2
CSASRAGDYGYTF
TGCAGTGCTAGTCGAGCAGGGGACTATGGCTACACCTTC
>many|.|TRBV5-4|TRBJ2-5
CASSLGQSQETQYF
TGTGCCAGCAGCTTGGGTCAGTCTCAAGAGACCCAGTACTTC
>.|TRBD2|TRBV20-1|TRBJ2-1
CSASNLWTSGHNEQFF
TGCAGTGCTAGCAACCTGTGGACTAGCGGACACAATGAGCAATTCTTC
>.|.|TRBV4-2|TRBJ1-2
CASSQDYVGDGYTF
TGTGCCAGCAGCCAAGATTATGTAGGGGATGGCTACACCTTC
>.|TRBD2|TRBV20-1|TRBJ2-2
CSATGGNTRELFF
TGCAGTGCCACGGGGGGGAACACCAGGGAGCTGTTTTTT
>.|.|TRBV28|TRBJ1-5
CISSPSGNSNQPQLF
TGTATCAGCAGTCCCTCGGGAAATAGTAATCAGCCCCAGCTTTTT
>.|.|TRBV11-2|TRBJ1-2
CASRQTGGYGYTF
TGTGCCAGCAGACAAACAGGAGGGTATGGCTACACCTTC
>large|TRBD1|TRBV6-2/TRBV6-3|TRBJ1-2
CASSLSTGTGEGYTF
TGTGCCAGCAGTTTATCAACCGGGACAGGGGAAGGCTACACCTTC
>.|.|TRBV11-1|TRBJ2-7
CASSSAILDNSYEQHF
TGTGCCAGCAGCTCAGCGATTCTTGACAACTCCTACGAGCAGCACTTC
>.|TRBD1|TRBV20-1|TRBJ1-1
CSARGQGGVAEAFF
TGCAGTGCTAGAGGACAGGGTGGAGTTGCTGAAGCTTTCTTT
>few|TRBD1|TRBV20-1|TRBJ1-6
CSARKFTGEDSPLHF
TGCAGTGCTAGAAAGTTCACAGGGGAAGATTCACCCCTCCACTTT
>.|TRBD2|TRBV6-4|TRBJ2-1
CASSMIGTSFDEQFF
TGTGCCAGCAGTATGATCGGGACTAGTTTCGATGAGCAGTTCTTC
>.|TRBD1|TRBV5-5|TRBJ2-4
CASSLAGTGGKNIRYF
TGTGCCAGTAGCTTGGCGGGGACAGGGGGAAAAAACATTCGGTACTTC
>few|TRBD1|TRBV10-2|TRBJ1-6
CASSEQGVSPLHF
TGCGCCAGCAGTGAACAGGGGGTATCACCCCTCCACTTT
>.|TRBD1|TRBV5-6|TRBJ1-1
CASSSWDRVNTEAFF
TGTGCCAGCAGCAGTTGGGACAGGGTGAACACTGAAGCTTTCTTT
>few|.|TRBV7-9|TRBJ2-7
CASSLGQALDYEQYF
TGTGCCAGCAGCTTAGGACAGGCACTAGACTACGAGCAGTACTTC
>.|.|TRBV12-3/TRBV12-4|TRBJ2-1
CASSPLTGHNEQFF
TGTGCCAGCAGTCCACTAACGGGGCACAATGAGCAGTTCTTC
>.|TRBD2|TRBV6-1|TRBJ2-5
CASSEQTSGVRTQYF
TGTGCCAGCAGTGAACAAACTAGCGGGGTTAGGACCCAGTACTTC
>.|.|TRBV11-2|TRBJ2-3
CANSPLRPTSPPTDTQYF
TGTGCCAACAGCCCTCTCCGGCCCACCTCACCCCCCACAGATACGCAGTATTTT
>once|.|TRBV24-1|TRBJ2-1
CATSDSGIASYNVQFF
TGTGCCACCAGTGATTCGGGGATAGCGTCGTACAATGTGCAGTTCTTC
>.|TRBD2|TRBV6-5|TRBJ2-3
CASSCVAGVPDTQYF
TGTGCCAGCAGTTGCGTAGCGGGGGTGCCCGATACGCAGTATTTT
>.|.|TRBV29-1|TRBJ1-2
CSVEVRANYGYTF
TGCAGCGTTGAGGTGCGAGCTAACTATGGATACACCTTT
>.|.|TRBV29-1|TRBJ2-5
CSADTRREIHYF
TGCAGCGCTGACACAAGGCGTGAGATCCACTACTTC
>.|TRBD2|TRBV4-1|TRBJ2-3
CTSSLAGGPKDTQYF
TGCACCAGCAGCCTAGCGGGGGGTCCTAAAGATACACAGTATTTT
>.|TRBD2|TRBV6-1|TRBJ2-2
CASSETGGGAGELFF
TGTGCCAGCAGTGAAACAGGCGGGGGGGCCGGGGAGCTGTTTTTT
>.|.|TRBV20-1|TRBJ2-7
CSGSWINSYEQYF
TGCAGTGGTAGTTGGATTAACAGCTACGAGCAGTACTTC
>.|.|TRBV5-4|TRBJ2-3
CASSLGLQGTTDTQYF
TGTGCCAGCAGCTTGGGCTTACAGGGCACCACAGATACGCAGTATTTT
>.|.|TRBV15|TRBJ2-1
CATSRDTEDYNEQFF
TGTGCCACCAGTAGAGATACGGAGGACTACAATGAGCAGTTCTTC
>.|TRBD2|TRBV20-1|TRBJ2-7
CIARDHQGTSGYEQYF
TGCATTGCTAGAGATCATCAGGGGACTAGTGGCTACGAGCAATACTTC
>.|TRBD2|TRBV6-5|TRBJ2-5
CVSGDIGTAGAQYF
TGTGTCAGCGGTGATATCGGGACTGCGGGGGCCCAGTACTTC
>.|.|TRBV4-2|TRBJ1-6
CASSQNIPGVGNSPLHF
TGTGCCAGCAGCCAGAATATCCCCGGGGTAGGAAATTCACCCCTCCACTTT
>.|.|TRBV19|TRBJ1-6
CASSSERVNSPLHF
TGTGCCAGTAGTTCCGAAAGGGTAAATTCACCCCTCCACTTT
>.|TRBD2|TRBV10-1|TRBJ2-2
CARIPTPPAGGSGKLFF
TGCGCCAGGATTCCCACCCCCCCAGCGGGAGGCTCCGGGAAGCTGTTTTTT
>few|TRBD2|TRBV11-2|TRBJ2-2
CASSFLAATGELFF
TGTGCCAGCAGCTTCCTAGCGGCCACCGGGGAGCTGTTTTTT
>.|.|TRBV7-9|TRBJ2-1
CAAIWGRNEQFF
TGTGCCGCCATCTGGGGGAGGAATGAGCAGTTCTTC
>.|.|TRBV5-1|TRBJ2-5
CASSGEAQETQYF
TGCGCCAGCAGCGGGGAAGCCCAAGAGACCCAGTACTTC
>.|.|TRBV20-1|TRBJ2-7
CSARDLVSYEQYF
TGCAGTGCTAGAGATTTGGTTTCCTACGAGCAGTACTTC
>.|.|TRBV11-2|TRBJ2-7
CARSLVWGQGFYEQYF
TGTGCCAGGAGCTTAGTGTGGGGACAAGGTTTCTACGAGCAGTACTTC
>few|TRBD1|TRBV5-4|TRBJ1-2
CASSSGTDNYGYTF
TGTGCTAGTAGCTCCGGGACAGACAACTATGGCTACACCTTC
>many|.|TRBV7-8|TRBJ1-3
CASSSARQYSGNTIYF
TGTGCCAGCAGCTCGGCCCGACAGTACTCTGGAAACACCATATATTTT
>.|.|TRBV12-3/TRBV12-4|TRBJ2-3
CASSLGQRWVDTQYF
TGTGCCAGCAGCCTTGGACAGCGGTGGGTAGATACGCAGTATTTT
>.|.|TRBV7-9|TRBJ2-1
CASSLAGLSAAYNEQFF
TGTGCCAGCAGCTTAGCGGGACTGAGTGCCGCCTACAATGAGCAGTTCTTC
>few|.|TRBV20-1|TRBJ1-5
CSASPGQRYQPQHF
TGCAGTGCTAGTCCGGGTCAGCGGTATCAGCCCCAGCATTTT
>.|.|TRBV6-5|TRBJ1-5
CASSSAGINNQPQHF
TGTGCCAGCAGTTCTGCAGGAATTAACAATCAGCCCCAGCATTTT
>.|.|TRBV12-3/TRBV12-4|TRBJ2-7
CASSSTFRGADSYEQYF
TGTGCCAGCAGTTCCACCTTTCGGGGGGCCGACTCCTACGAGCAGTACTTC